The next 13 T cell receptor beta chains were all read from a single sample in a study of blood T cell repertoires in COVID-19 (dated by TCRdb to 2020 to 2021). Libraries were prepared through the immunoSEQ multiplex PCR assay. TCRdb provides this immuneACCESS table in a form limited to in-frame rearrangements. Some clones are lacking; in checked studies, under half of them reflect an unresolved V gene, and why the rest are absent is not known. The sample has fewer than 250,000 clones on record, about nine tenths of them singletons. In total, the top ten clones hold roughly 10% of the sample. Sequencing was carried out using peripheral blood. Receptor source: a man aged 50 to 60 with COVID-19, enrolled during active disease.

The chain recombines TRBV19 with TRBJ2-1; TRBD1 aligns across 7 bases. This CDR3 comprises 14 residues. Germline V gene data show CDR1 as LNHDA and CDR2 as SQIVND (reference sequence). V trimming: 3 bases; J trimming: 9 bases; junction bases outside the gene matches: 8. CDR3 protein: CASSIMTGSFEQFF. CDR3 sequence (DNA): TGTGCCAGTAGTATCATGACAGGGTCCTTTGAGCAGTTCTTC.

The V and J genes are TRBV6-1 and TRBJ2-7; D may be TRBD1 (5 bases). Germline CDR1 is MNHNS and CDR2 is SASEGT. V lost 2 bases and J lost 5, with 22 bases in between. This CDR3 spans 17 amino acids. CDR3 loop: CASSEYGAAGIKNEQYF. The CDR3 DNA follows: TGTGCCAGCAGTGAATATGGGGCGGCAGGGATAAAGAACGAGCAGTACTTC.

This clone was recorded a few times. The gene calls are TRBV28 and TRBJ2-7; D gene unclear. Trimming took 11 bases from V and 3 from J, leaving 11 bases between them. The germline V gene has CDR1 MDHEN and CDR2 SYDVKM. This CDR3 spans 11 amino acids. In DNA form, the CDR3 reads TGTGCCTCCGGAGACCTCTACGAGCAGTACTTC. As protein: CASGDLYEQYF.

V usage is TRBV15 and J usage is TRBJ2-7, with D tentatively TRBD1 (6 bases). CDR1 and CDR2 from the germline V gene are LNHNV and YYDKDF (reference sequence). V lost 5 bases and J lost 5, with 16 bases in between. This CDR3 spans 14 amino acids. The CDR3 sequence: CATSRYRDFHEQYF. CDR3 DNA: TGTGCCACCAGCCGCTACAGGGATTTTCACGAGCAGTACTTC.

The CDR3 region has the DNA TGTGCCAGCAGGGGACTAGCGGGCACAGATACGCAGTATTTT. Translated: CASRGLAGTDTQYF. The chain recombines TRBV5-4 with TRBJ2-3, with 11 bases lining up with TRBD2. V trimming: 5 bases; J trimming: 1 base; junction bases outside the gene matches: 0. Per germline, CDR1 SGHNT and CDR2 YYREEE (reference sequence). The CDR3 extends over 14 amino acids.

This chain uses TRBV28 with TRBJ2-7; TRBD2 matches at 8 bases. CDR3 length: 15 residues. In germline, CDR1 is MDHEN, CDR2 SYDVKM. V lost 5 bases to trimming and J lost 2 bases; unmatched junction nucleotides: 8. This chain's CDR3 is CASSMAGGLPYEQYF. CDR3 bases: TGTGCCAGCAGTATGGCGGGGGGCCTTCCCTACGAGCAGTACTTC.

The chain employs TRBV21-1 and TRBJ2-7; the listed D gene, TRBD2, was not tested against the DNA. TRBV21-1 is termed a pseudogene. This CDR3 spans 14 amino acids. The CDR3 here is CASITQREVWEQYF. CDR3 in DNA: TGTGCCAGCATAACCCAGCGGGAGGTTTGGGAGCAGTACTTC.

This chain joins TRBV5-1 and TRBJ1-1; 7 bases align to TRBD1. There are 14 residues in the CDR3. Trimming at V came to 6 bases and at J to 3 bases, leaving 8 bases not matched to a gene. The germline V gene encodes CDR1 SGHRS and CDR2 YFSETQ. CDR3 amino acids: CASKKGAIDTEAFF. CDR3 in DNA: TGCGCCAGCAAAAAGGGGGCGATTGACACTGAAGCTTTCTTT.

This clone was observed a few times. The DNA for the CDR3 is TGTGCCAGCAGCGGGACAGAGAACACTGAAGCTTTCTTT. It yields the protein CASSGTENTEAFF. This chain uses TRBV5-4 with TRBJ1-1; the match to TRBD1 covers 7 bases. With V trimmed by 4 bases and J by 1 base, 1 base remained unmatched. CDR1 SGHNT and CDR2 YYREEE come from the germline V gene (reference sequence). This CDR3 contains 13 residues.

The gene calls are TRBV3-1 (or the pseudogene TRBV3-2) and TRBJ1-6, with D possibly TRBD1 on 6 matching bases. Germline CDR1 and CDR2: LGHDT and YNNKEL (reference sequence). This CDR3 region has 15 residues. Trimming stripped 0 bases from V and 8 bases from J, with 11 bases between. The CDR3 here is CASSQDRGRYSPLHF. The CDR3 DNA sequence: TGTGCCAGCAGCCAAGACAGGGGTAGGTATTCACCCCTCCACTTT.

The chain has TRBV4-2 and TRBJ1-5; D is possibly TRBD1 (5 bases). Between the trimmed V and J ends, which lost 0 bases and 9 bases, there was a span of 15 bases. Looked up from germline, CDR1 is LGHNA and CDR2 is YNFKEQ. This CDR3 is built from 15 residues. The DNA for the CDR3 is TGTGCCAGCAGCCAAGAGGTCGGGGGATGGGGGCCCCAGCATTTT. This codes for CASSQEVGGWGPQHF.

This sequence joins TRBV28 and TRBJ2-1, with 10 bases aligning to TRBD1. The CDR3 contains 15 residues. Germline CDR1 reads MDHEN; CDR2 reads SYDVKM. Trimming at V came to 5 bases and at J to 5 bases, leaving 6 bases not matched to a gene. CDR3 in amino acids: CASSLRTGGNNEQFF. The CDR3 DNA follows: TGTGCCAGCAGTCTCCGGACAGGGGGTAACAATGAGCAGTTCTTC.

The CDR3 bases are TGTGCCAGTAGTGGTCCCCAGGGGGCGACTAATGAAAAACTGTTTTTT. It is translated as CASSGPQGATNEKLFF. This rearrangement joins TRBV19 to TRBJ1-4; 8 bases line up with TRBD1. The ends lost 5 bases at V and 2 bases at J; junction bases unmatched: 7. The length of the CDR3 is 16 residues. Per the germline V gene, CDR1 is LNHDA and CDR2 is SQIVND (reference sequence). Variable domain in full (rest from reference TRBV19 and TRBJ1-4): DGGITQSPKYLFRKEGQNVTLSCEQNLNHDAMYWYRQDPGQGLRLIYYSQIVNDFQKGDIAEGYSVSREKKESFPLTVTSAQKNPTAFYLCASSGPQGATNEKLFFGSGTQLSVL.